These T cell receptor beta chains were read from a single sample in a study of blood T cell repertoires in COVID-19. Sequencing was performed with immunoSEQ multiplex PCR; in TCRdb, only in-frame clones are kept and a portion is missing. The profile shows about 120,000 clones, 82% of them singletons. Sequences were obtained from peripheral blood. These receptors were obtained from a man aged 70 or older with active or convalescent COVID-19. Each CDR3 is given with its conserved first and last residue. The D gene is left open where the match is weak. Clone size is not always given. Where it is, it says once, few, many or a class for expanded clones.

clone_size | d_call | j_call | v_call | cdr3_aa | cdr3_nt
- | - | TRBJ2-3 | TRBV21-1 | CASSKYCGSTDTQYF | TGTGCCAGCAGCAAATACTGCGGGAGCACAGATACGCAGTATTTT
- | TRBD1 | TRBJ2-7 | TRBV19 | CASSETGSSYEQYF | TGTGCCAGTAGTGAGACAGGGAGCTCCTACGAGCAGTACTTC
- | TRBD1 | TRBJ2-7 | TRBV11-3 | CASSSRQGYEQYF | TGTGCCAGCAGCTCTAGACAGGGGTACGAGCAGTACTTC
- | - | TRBJ1-1 | TRBV2 | CASKKDSPNTEAFF | TGTGCCAGCAAAAAGGACAGCCCGAACACTGAAGCTTTCTTT
- | TRBD1 | TRBJ1-6 | TRBV2 | CASRANRGTPLHF | TGTGCCAGCAGGGCTAACAGGGGTACACCCCTCCACTTT
once | - | TRBJ2-5 | TRBV29-1 | CSVDRGGETQYF | TGCAGCGTTGACAGGGGAGGGGAGACCCAGTACTTC
- | - | TRBJ2-3 | TRBV10-3 | CAISIGGGTDTQYF | TGTGCCATCAGTATAGGGGGAGGCACAGATACGCAGTATTTT
- | - | TRBJ1-3 | TRBV18 | CASSPTGEARNTIYF | TGTGCCAGCTCACCTACGGGAGAAGCTCGAAACACCATATATTTT
- | TRBD1 | TRBJ1-6 | TRBV2 | CASSETGQGGRPRSPLHF | TGTGCCAGCAGTGAAACGGGACAGGGGGGAAGACCCAGGTCACCCCTCCACTTT
- | - | TRBJ1-2 | TRBV19 | CASSIFASSYGYTF | TGTGCCAGTAGTATATTTGCCAGTTCCTATGGCTACACCTTC
once | TRBD2 | TRBJ2-1 | TRBV5-1 | CASSLLAGIYNEQFF | TGCGCCAGCAGCTTGCTAGCGGGAATATACAATGAGCAGTTCTTC
- | - | TRBJ1-5 | TRBV7-2 | CASSLRAGDQPQHF | TGTGCCAGCAGCTTAAGGGCGGGAGATCAGCCCCAGCATTTT
many | TRBD1 | TRBJ2-7 | TRBV24-1 | CATSDQTGQGLYEQYF | TGTGCCACCAGTGACCAGACTGGACAGGGACTCTACGAGCAGTACTTC
- | TRBD1 | TRBJ2-5 | TRBV7-9 | CASSSTGGLETQYF | TGTGCCAGCAGCTCGACAGGGGGCCTTGAGACCCAGTACTTC
- | TRBD2 | TRBJ2-3 | TRBV3-1/TRBV3-2 | CASSPGGRLGGRGNTQYF | TGTGCCAGCAGCCCAGGAGGGCGACTTGGCGGGAGAGGGAATACGCAGTATTTT
many | - | TRBJ1-1 | TRBV9 | CASSVEVDREAFF | TGTGCCAGCAGCGTAGAGGTGGACAGAGAAGCTTTCTTT